The rows below give T cell receptor beta chains drawn from one sample of a study of control samples from healthy donors and cancer patients. TCRdb's copy holds only in-frame clones and misses some; the assay was immunoSEQ multiplex PCR. This table holds about 120,000 clones, 89% found once. The sequencing sample was made of blood. The receptor set was obtained from a man over 45 in good health. CDR3s include the opening cysteine and the closing phenylalanine or tryptophan. D genes are given only for firm matches. A clone size is listed for some rows: how often the clone was seen (once, few, many), or a class if it is expanded.

D: NA; size: few; V: TRBV9; J: TRBJ1-1; length: 14; DNA: TGTGCCAGCAGCGTACGGCCGGGGAACACTGAAGCTTTCTTT; CDR3: CASSVRPGNTEAFF
D: NA; size: NA; V: TRBV4-2; J: TRBJ2-1; length: 12; DNA: TGTGCCAGCAGCCAAGATGGGAATGAGCAGTTCTTC; CDR3: CASSQDGNEQFF
D: NA; size: NA; V: TRBV5-1; J: TRBJ1-1; length: 14; DNA: TGCGCCAGCAGCCAAGGGACCCCCAGCGCTGAAGCTTTCTTT; CDR3: CASSQGTPSAEAFF
D: NA; size: NA; V: TRBV18; J: TRBJ1-3; length: 16; DNA: TGTGCCAGCTCACCAGGGACACGAGTCTCTGGAAACACCATATATTTT; CDR3: CASSPGTRVSGNTIYF
D: TRBD1; size: NA; V: TRBV6-6; J: TRBJ2-5; length: 16; DNA: TGTGCCAGCAGTTACTCGAAGACAGGGGGCGTGGAGACCCAGTACTTC; CDR3: CASSYSKTGGVETQYF
D: TRBD1; size: NA; V: TRBV6-5; J: TRBJ2-7; length: 13; DNA: TGTGCCAGCAGTTTGGACAGGTCTGGAGTTCTGTACTTC; CDR3: CASSLDRSGVLYF
D: TRBD1; size: NA; V: TRBV24-1; J: TRBJ1-2; length: 13; DNA: TGTGCCACCACCCCGGGACAGGGATATGGCTACACCTTC; CDR3: CATTPGQGYGYTF
D: NA; size: NA; V: TRBV2; J: TRBJ1-5; length: 13; DNA: TGTGCCAGCAGTCTGAAGAACAATCAGCCCCAGCATTTT; CDR3: CASSLKNNQPQHF
D: NA; size: once; V: TRBV27; J: TRBJ1-6; length: 15; DNA: TGTGCCAGCAGTTCAGGGACACTCTATAATTCACCCCTCCACTTT; CDR3: CASSSGTLYNSPLHF
D: NA; size: NA; V: TRBV5-6; J: TRBJ2-1; length: 15; DNA: TGTGCCAGCAGCTTGTCCAGCTCGCCGAGGAATGAGCAGTTCTTC; CDR3: CASSLSSSPRNEQFF
D: NA; size: NA; V: TRBV19; J: TRBJ1-1; length: 13; DNA: TGTGCCAGTAGTATACCGATGAACACTGAAGCTTTCTTT; CDR3: CASSIPMNTEAFF
D: TRBD1; size: NA; V: TRBV19; J: TRBJ2-1; length: 14; DNA: TGTGCCAGTAGTGGGACAGGGGGTTACAATGAGCAGTTCTTC; CDR3: CASSGTGGYNEQFF
D: TRBD1; size: NA; V: TRBV5-8; J: TRBJ1-4; length: 16; DNA: TGTGCCAGCAGCCCGGACAGGGGCTTTGGTAATGAAAAACTGTTTTTT; CDR3: CASSPDRGFGNEKLFF
D: NA; size: few; V: TRBV2; J: TRBJ1-1; length: 13; DNA: TGTGCCAGCATCAGGACAGAGAACACTGAAGCTTTCTTT; CDR3: CASIRTENTEAFF
D: TRBD1; size: many; V: TRBV6-2/TRBV6-3; J: TRBJ2-2; length: 17; DNA: TGTGCCAGCAGTCCAAGCCTACAGGGGTCGAACACCGGGGAGCTGTTTTTT; CDR3: CASSPSLQGSNTGELFF
D: NA; size: NA; V: TRBV7-8; J: TRBJ1-4; length: 18; DNA: TGTGCCAGCAGCTTACCCCCCCTTTACGAGGTCCCTAATGAAAAACTGTTTTTT; CDR3: CASSLPPLYEVPNEKLFF
D: TRBD2; size: NA; V: TRBV6-2/TRBV6-3; J: TRBJ2-5; length: 17; DNA: TGTGCCAGCAGTTCTTGGACTAGCGGGCGGAAGGGGGAGACCCAGTACTTC; CDR3: CASSSWTSGRKGETQYF
D: NA; size: NA; V: TRBV18; J: TRBJ2-2; length: 16; DNA: TGTGCCAGCTCACCACCGCCCAGGCAGAACACCGGGGAGCTGTTTTTT; CDR3: CASSPPPRQNTGELFF
D: NA; size: once; V: TRBV3-1/TRBV3-2; J: TRBJ1-1; length: 14; DNA: TGTGCCAGCAGCCAAAACACCCGTGTCACTGAAGCTTTCTTT; CDR3: CASSQNTRVTEAFF
D: NA; size: NA; V: TRBV5-1; J: TRBJ2-3; length: 14; DNA: TGCGCCAGCAACGAGGGAAGGAACACAGATACGCAGTATTTT; CDR3: CASNEGRNTDTQYF
D: TRBD1; size: NA; V: TRBV3-1/TRBV3-2; J: TRBJ1-2; length: 18; DNA: TGTGCCAGCAGCCAAGATCGGGACAGGGGCCTCTACTCCTATGGCTACACCTTC; CDR3: CASSQDRDRGLYSYGYTF
D: TRBD2; size: once; V: TRBV27; J: TRBJ2-3; length: 16; DNA: TGTGCCAGCAGCGGGACTAGCGGGGGATTCACAGATACGCAGTATTTT; CDR3: CASSGTSGGFTDTQYF
D: NA; size: NA; V: TRBV5-1; J: TRBJ1-5; length: 15; DNA: TGCGCCAGCAGCTTGGAAGGGTCGAGATATCAGCCCCAGCATTTT; CDR3: CASSLEGSRYQPQHF
D: NA; size: few; V: TRBV30; J: TRBJ1-5; length: 15; DNA: TGTGCCTGGAGTATAGGGACGGTTATCAATCAGCCCCAGCATTTT; CDR3: CAWSIGTVINQPQHF
D: NA; size: few; V: TRBV7-9; J: TRBJ2-1; length: 15; DNA: TGTGCCAGCAGCCCCCACAGGGCTTACTACAATGAGCAGTTCTTC; CDR3: CASSPHRAYYNEQFF
D: NA; size: NA; V: TRBV19; J: TRBJ1-5; length: 16; DNA: TGTGCCAGTAGTATGAATAATCCCTATAGCAATCAGCCCCAGCATTTT; CDR3: CASSMNNPYSNQPQHF
D: NA; size: NA; V: TRBV7-9; J: TRBJ1-2; length: 14; DNA: TGTGCCAGCAGCTTAGGGAGCAGGAGCTATGGCTACACCTTC; CDR3: CASSLGSRSYGYTF
D: NA; size: NA; V: TRBV12-5; J: TRBJ2-1; length: 13; DNA: TGTGCTAGTGGTGGGGCACAGGGCGCTGAGCAGTTCTTC; CDR3: CASGGAQGAEQFF
D: NA; size: NA; V: TRBV6-1; J: TRBJ2-1; length: 13; DNA: TGTGCCAGCAGTGACGCAGGGGAAAATGAGCAGTTCTTC; CDR3: CASSDAGENEQFF
D: TRBD1; size: NA; V: TRBV9; J: TRBJ1-5; length: 16; DNA: TGTGCCAGCAGCCCCGGGACAGGGGTTAACAATCAGCCCCAGCATTTT; CDR3: CASSPGTGVNNQPQHF
D: TRBD1; size: NA; V: TRBV10-1; J: TRBJ1-1; length: 18; DNA: TGCGCCAGCAGTCCCCCTATAGGACAGGGGGGCTTGAACACTGAAGCTTTCTTT; CDR3: CASSPPIGQGGLNTEAFF
D: TRBD2; size: NA; V: TRBV30; J: TRBJ2-7; length: 16; DNA: TGTGCCTGGAGTGTAGGGATGACTAGCGGGGGTTACGAGCAGTACTTC; CDR3: CAWSVGMTSGGYEQYF
D: TRBD2; size: NA; V: TRBV3-1/TRBV3-2; J: TRBJ2-5; length: 15; DNA: TGTGCCAGCAGCCAAGTCCCTAGCGGGGGAGAGACCCAGTACTTC; CDR3: CASSQVPSGGETQYF
D: NA; size: once; V: TRBV19; J: TRBJ1-6; length: 16; DNA: TGTGCCAGTAGCCGCCTAGGGGGGTCTTATAATTCACCCCTCCACTTT; CDR3: CASSRLGGSYNSPLHF
D: NA; size: NA; V: TRBV7-2; J: TRBJ1-1; length: 15; DNA: TGTGCCAGCAGCTTATGGGGGGAATTGAACACTGAAGCTTTCTTT; CDR3: CASSLWGELNTEAFF
D: NA; size: NA; V: TRBV7-8; J: TRBJ2-7; length: 16; DNA: TGTGCCAGCAGCTTAGGATCCGTGACAGCCTCCTACGAGCAGTACTTC; CDR3: CASSLGSVTASYEQYF
D: NA; size: NA; V: TRBV5-1; J: TRBJ2-6; length: 16; DNA: TGCGCCAGCAGCATATCGGGGGCCTCTGGGGCCAACGTCCTGACTTTC; CDR3: CASSISGASGANVLTF
D: NA; size: once; V: TRBV30; J: TRBJ2-1; length: 11; DNA: TGTGCCTGGTCTTTAGGGGCTGAGCAGTTCTTC; CDR3: CAWSLGAEQFF
D: TRBD1; size: NA; V: TRBV19; J: TRBJ1-2; length: 17; DNA: TGTGCCAGTAGTCCCCTGAGGGGGCGAGTGGGTAACTATGGCTACACCTTC; CDR3: CASSPLRGRVGNYGYTF
D: NA; size: NA; V: TRBV6-5; J: TRBJ1-1; length: 14; DNA: TGTGCCAGCAGCCTCGTACAGGGGAACACTGAAGCTTTCTTT; CDR3: CASSLVQGNTEAFF